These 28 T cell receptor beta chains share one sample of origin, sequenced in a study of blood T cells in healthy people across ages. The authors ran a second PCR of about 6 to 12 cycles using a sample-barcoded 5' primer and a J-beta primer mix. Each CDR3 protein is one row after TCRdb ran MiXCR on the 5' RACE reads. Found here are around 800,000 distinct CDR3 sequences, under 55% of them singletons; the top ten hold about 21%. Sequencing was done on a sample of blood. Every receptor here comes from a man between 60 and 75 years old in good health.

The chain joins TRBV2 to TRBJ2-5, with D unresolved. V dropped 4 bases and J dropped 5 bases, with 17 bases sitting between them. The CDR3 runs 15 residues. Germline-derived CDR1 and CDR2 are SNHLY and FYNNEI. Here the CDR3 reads CASSVGTGPRETQYF. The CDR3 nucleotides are TGTGCCAGCAGTGTGGGAACTGGGCCGAGGGAGACCCAGTACTTC. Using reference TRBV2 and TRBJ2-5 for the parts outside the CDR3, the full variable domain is EPEVTQTPSHQVTQMGQEVILRCVPISNHLYFYWYRQILGQKVEFLVSFYNNEISEKSEIFDDQFSVERPDGSNFTLKIRSTKLEDSAMYFCASSVGTGPRETQYFGPGTRLLVL.

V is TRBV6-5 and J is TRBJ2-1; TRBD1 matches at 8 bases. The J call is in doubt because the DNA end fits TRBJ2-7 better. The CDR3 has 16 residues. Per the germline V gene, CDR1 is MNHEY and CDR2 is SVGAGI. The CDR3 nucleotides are TGTGCCAGCAGACGGACAGGGCTCGGGAGTTACAATGAGCAGTACTTC. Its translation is CASRRTGLGSYNEQYF.

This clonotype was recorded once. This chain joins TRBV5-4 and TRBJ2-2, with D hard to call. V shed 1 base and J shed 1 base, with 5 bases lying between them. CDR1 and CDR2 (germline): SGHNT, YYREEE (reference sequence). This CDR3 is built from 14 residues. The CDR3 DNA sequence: TGTGCCAGCAGCTTGAAGCAGAACACCGGGGAGCTGTTTTTT. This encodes CASSLKQNTGELFF.

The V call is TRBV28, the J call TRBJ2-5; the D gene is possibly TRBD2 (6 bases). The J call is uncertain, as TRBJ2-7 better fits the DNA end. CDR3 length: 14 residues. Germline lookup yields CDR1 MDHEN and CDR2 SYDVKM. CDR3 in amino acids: CASSPSRDSYEQYF. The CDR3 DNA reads TGTGCCAGCAGTCCATCCCGGGACTCTTACGAGCAGTACTTC.

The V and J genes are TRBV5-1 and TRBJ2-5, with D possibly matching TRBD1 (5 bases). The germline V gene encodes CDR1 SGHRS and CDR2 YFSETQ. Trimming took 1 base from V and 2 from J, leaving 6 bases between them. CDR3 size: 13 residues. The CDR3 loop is CASSLNRQETQYF. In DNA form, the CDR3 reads TGCGCCAGCAGCTTGAACAGGCAAGAGACCCAGTACTTC.

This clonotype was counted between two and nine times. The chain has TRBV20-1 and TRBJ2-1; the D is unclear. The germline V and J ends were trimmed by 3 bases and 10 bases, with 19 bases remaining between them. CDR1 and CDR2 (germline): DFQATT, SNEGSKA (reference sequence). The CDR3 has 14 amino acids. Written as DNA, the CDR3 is TGCAGTGCTAGCGTCACATACACCAATTCGGAGCAGTTCTTC. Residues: CSASVTYTNSEQFF.

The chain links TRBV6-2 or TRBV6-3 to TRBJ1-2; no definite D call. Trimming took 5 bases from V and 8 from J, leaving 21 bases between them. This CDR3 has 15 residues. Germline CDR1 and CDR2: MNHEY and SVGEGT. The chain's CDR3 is CASSPRNRPGGGYTF. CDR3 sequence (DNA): TGTGCCAGCAGTCCCCGAAACCGACCGGGAGGAGGCTACACCTTC.

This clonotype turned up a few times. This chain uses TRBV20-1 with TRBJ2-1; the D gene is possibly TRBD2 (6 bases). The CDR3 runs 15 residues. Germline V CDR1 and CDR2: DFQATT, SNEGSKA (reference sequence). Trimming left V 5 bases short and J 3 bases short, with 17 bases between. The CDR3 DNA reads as TGCAGTGCTCCGAATCTTGCGGGGTTCTACAATGAGCAGTTCTTC. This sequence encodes CSAPNLAGFYNEQFF.

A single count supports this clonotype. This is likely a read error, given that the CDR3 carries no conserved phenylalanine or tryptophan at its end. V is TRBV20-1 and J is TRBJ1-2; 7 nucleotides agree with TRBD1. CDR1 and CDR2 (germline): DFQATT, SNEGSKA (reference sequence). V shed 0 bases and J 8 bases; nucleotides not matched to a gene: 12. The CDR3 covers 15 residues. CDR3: CSARDRAQGGRGYTL. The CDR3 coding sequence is TGCAGTGCTAGAGATCGGGCGCAGGGGGGTCGAGGCTACACCTTA.

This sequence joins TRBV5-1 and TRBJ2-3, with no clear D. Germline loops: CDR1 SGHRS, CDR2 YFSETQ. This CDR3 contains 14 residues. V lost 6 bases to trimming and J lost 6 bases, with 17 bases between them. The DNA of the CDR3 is TGCGCCAGCAAGGATAGGCGGCAGACCGATACGCAGTATTTT. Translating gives CASKDRRQTDTQYF.

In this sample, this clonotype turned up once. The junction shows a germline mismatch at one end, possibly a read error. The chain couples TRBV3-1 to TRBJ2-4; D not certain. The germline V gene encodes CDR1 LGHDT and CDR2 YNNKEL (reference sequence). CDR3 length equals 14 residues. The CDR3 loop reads CAGSRKGMGNIQYF. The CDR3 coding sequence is TGTGCCGGCAGCCGGAAAGGGATGGGGAACATTCAGTACTTC.

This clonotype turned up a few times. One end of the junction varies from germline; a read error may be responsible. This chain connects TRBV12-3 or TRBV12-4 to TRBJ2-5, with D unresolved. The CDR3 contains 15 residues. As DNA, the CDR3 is TGTGCCAGCAGTTTGTCTACTAACTACCAAGGGACCCAGTACTTC. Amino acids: CASSLSTNYQGTQYF.

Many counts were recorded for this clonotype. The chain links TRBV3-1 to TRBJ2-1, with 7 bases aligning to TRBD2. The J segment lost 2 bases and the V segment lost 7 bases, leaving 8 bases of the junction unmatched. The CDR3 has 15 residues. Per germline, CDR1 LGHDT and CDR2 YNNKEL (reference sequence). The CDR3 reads CASTRDGGTYNEQFF. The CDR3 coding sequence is TGTGCCAGCACCCGAGACGGGGGGACCTACAATGAGCAGTTCTTC.

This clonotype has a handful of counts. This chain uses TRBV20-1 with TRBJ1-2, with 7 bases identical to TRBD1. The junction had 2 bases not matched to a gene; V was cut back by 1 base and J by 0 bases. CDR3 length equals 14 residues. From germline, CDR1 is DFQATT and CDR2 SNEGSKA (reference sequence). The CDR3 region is CSARGQGANYGYTF. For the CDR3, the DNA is TGCAGTGCTAGAGGACAGGGAGCTAACTATGGCTACACCTTC.

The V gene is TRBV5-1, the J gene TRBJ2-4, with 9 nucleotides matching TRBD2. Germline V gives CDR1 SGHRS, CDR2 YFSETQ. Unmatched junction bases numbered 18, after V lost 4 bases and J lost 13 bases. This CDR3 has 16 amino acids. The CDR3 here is CASSLCSGGELREQYF. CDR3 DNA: TGCGCCAGCAGCCTGTGTAGCGGGGGAGAGCTACGGGAGCAGTACTTC.

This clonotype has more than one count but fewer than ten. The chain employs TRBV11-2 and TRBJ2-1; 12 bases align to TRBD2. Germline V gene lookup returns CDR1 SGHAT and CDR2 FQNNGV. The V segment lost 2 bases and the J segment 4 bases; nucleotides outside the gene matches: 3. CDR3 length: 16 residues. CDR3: CASSLSSGGDYNEQFF. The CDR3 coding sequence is TGTGCCAGCAGCTTATCTAGCGGGGGGGATTACAATGAGCAGTTCTTC.

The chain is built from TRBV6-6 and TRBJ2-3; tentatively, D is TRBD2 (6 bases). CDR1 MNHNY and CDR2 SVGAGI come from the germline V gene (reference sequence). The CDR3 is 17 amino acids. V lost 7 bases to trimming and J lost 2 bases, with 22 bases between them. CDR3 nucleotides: TGTGCCAGCATCCCGTCACCTGCGGGGCTAAACACAGATACGCAGTATTTT. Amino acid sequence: CASIPSPAGLNTDTQYF.

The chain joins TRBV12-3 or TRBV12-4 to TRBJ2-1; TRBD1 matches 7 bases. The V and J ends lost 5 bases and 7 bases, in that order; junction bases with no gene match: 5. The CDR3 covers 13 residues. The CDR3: CASSATGVNEQFF. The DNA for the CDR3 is TGTGCCAGCAGTGCCACAGGGGTTAATGAGCAGTTCTTC.

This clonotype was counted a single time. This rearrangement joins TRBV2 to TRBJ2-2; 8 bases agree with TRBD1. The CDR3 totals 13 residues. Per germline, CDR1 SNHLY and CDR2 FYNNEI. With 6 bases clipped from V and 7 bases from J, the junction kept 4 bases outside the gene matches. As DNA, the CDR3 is TGTGCCAGCAGGGACAGGGCTGGCGGGGAGCTGTTTTTT. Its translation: CASRDRAGGELFF.

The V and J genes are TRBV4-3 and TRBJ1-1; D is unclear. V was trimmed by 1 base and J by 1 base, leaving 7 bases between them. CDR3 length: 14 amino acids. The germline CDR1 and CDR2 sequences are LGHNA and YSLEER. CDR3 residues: CASSQGLGNTEAFF. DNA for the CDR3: TGCGCCAGCAGCCAAGGGTTGGGGAACACTGAAGCTTTCTTT.

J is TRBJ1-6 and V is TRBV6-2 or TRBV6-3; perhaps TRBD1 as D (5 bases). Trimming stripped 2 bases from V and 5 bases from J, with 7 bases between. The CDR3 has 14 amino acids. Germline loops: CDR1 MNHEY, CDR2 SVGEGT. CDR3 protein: CASSYAGNNSPLHF. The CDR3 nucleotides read TGTGCCAGCAGTTACGCAGGGAATAATTCACCCCTCCACTTT.

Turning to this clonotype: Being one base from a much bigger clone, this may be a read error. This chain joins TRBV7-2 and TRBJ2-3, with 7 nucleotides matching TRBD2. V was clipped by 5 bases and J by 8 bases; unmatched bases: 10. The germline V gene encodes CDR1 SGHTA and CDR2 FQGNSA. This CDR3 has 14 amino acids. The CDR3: CASSPSGAGGTQYF. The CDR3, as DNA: TGTGCCAGCAGCCCCAGCGGGGCCGGAGGTACGCAGTATTTT. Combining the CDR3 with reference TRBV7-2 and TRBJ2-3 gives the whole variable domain GAGVSQSPSNKVTEKGKDVELRCDPISGHTALYWYRQSLGQGLEFLIYFQGNSAPDKSGLPSDRFSAERTGGSVSTLTIQRTQQEDSAVYLCASSPSGAGGTQYFGPGTRLTVL.

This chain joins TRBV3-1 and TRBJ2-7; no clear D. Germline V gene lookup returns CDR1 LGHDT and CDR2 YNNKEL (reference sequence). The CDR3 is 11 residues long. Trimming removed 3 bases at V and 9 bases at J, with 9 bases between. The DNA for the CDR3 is TGTGCCAGCAGCCAGGGCCACGTGCAGTACTTC. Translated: CASSQGHVQYF.

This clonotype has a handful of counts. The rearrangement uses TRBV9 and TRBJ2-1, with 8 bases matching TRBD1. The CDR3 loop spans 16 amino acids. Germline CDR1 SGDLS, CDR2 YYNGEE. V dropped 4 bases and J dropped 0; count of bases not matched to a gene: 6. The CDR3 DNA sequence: TGTGCCAGCAGCCCGAGGACAGGGACCTCCTACAATGAGCAGTTCTTC. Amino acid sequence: CASSPRTGTSYNEQFF.

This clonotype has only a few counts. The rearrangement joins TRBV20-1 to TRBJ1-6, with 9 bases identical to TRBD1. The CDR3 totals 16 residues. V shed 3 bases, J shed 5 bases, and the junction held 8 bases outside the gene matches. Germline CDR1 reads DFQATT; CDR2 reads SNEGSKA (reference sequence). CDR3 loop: CSARRGDRAHNSPLHF. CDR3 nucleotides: TGCAGTGCTAGGAGGGGGGACAGGGCTCATAATTCACCCCTCCACTTT.

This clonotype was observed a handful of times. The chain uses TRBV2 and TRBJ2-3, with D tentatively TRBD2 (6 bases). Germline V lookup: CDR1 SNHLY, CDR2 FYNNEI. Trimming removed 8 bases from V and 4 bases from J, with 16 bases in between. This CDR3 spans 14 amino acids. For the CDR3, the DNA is TGTGCCAGCGGGGGACTCCTTCAAGCAGATACGCAGTATTTT. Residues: CASGGLLQADTQYF.

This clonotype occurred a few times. CDR3 region: CATSDPLETQYF. CDR3 DNA sequence: TGTGCCACCAGTGACCCTCTAGAGACCCAGTACTTC. The V call is TRBV24-1, the J call TRBJ2-5; no clear D. The CDR3 extends over 12 amino acids. CDR1 is KGHDR, CDR2 SFDVKD, per germline. V was shortened by 4 bases and J by 4 bases, with 6 bases between the two germline ends.

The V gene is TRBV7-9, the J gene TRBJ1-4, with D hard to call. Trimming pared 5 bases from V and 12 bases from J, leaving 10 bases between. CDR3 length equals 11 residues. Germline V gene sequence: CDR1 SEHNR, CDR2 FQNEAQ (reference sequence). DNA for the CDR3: TGTGCCAGCAGCCCCCTCTTCGAACTGTTTTTT. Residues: CASSPLFELFF.